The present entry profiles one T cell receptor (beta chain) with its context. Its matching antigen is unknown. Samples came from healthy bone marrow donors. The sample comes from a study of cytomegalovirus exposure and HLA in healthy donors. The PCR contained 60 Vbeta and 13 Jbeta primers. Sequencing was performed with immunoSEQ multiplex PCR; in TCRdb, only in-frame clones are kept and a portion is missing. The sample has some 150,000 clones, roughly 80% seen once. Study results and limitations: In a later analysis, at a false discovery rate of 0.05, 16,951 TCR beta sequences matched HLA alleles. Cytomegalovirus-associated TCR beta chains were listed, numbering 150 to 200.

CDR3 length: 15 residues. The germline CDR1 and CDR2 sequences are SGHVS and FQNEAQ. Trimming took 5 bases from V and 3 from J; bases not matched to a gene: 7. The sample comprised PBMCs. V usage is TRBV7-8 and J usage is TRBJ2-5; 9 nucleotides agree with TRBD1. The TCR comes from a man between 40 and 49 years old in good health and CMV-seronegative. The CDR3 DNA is TGTGCCAGCAGCCGAGTGAGGACAGGGGAAGAGACCCAGTACTTC. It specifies CASSRVRTGEETQYF.